The present TCR beta chain was sequenced within a study of T cells in Graves' hyperthyroidism and ophthalmopathy. Study results and limitations: A 13 V-J model separated ophthalmopathy from stable hyperthyroidism. Among clonotypes expanded in thyroid above 0.001, most were also found in blood.

Diagnosis rested on symptoms, serum thyroxine and TRAb, thyroid ultrasound, and orbital computed tomography. Fresh 10 ml peripheral blood yielded PBMCs. Authors of the study amplified TCR beta CDR3 regions from RNA transcripts. A set of HTBI primers served as the primers for a first-round RT-PCR of the TCR CDR3. TCRdb ran MiXCR on the multiplex PCR reads and lists one entry per CDR3 protein. This sample has 400,000 or so distinct CDR3 sequences, with roughly an eighth found just once. The V gene's germline CDR1 is KGHDR and CDR2 SFDVKD. Deletions cut 5 bases from V and 2 bases from J, with 15 bases between. The CDR3 consists of 15 residues. Concerning this clonotype itself: Its matching antigen is unknown.

The chain uses TRBV24-1 and TRBJ2-7; D perhaps matches TRBD1 (6 bases). The sequencing sample was made of blood. This TCR was recovered from a man aged 50 to 60 with Graves' ophthalmopathy. CDR3 region: CATSAEIRGTYEQYF. The DNA for the CDR3 is TGTGCCACCAGTGCGGAGATCAGGGGAACCTACGAGCAGTACTTC.